This T cell receptor (beta chain) was captured in a study of T cell responses to AZD1222 COVID-19 vaccine (dated by TCRdb to the early 2020s). Concerning the study at large: AZD1222 recipients with second doses at about 4 weeks or about 12 weeks were pooled, because spike-specific TCR depth and breadth did not differ between schedules. TCR sequencing covered approximately 230 trial participants: approximately 200 given two doses of AZD1222 and 26 given two doses of MenACWY control vaccine. Enrollment into the trials was organized by age into subgroups of 18-55, 56-69 and 70-plus years, and those subgroups contained about 150, 27 and 61 TCR-sequenced participants, respectively.

As to this clone: Its antigen is not yet known. Qualities for individual bases were not recorded, and no much larger clone is one base off.

The sample's time point label, decoded: baseline before first vaccination. Samples from vaccinated people were obtained from the UK trials COV001 and COV002, which included a single-blind randomized controlled phase 2/3 trial of AZD1222 (ChAdOx1 nCoV-19) in healthy adults. For TCRbeta chain sequencing, PBMC samples were collected from trial participants at day 0 and at day 28 after the second dose. The CDR3 regions of human TCRbeta chains were subjected to immunosequencing. The published analysis was carried out like this. TCRs in the repertoires were matched against a reference library of SARS-CoV-2-specific TCRs that had been generated with the MIRA antigen-specificity platform. Breadth was defined as the fraction of unique TCRs that were SARS-CoV-2-associated, and depth was defined as the fraction of total T cells that were SARS-CoV-2-associated. Using the MIRA data, every spike-specific TCR was mapped to the spike region that the TCR reacted to and assigned to either a CD4 or a CD8 class. Log10-transformed breadth and depth values were compared by one-way ANOVA with Sidak's multiple comparisons tests. Drawn from immuneACCESS, this table holds only the in-frame rearrangements with V and J called that TCRdb kept. Clones are partly lost; checked studies trace under half to an unresolved V gene and leave the rest unexplained. V and J calls and clone size are given by that table; D and trimming were obtained from the DNA. The table for this sample lists roughly 150,000 clones; roughly 91% of them were counted only once. Roughly 5% of the sample is in the top ten clones.

Study-wide findings and limitations: Participants were mostly white British and included more females than males, and it was suggested by the authors that clonal diversity may have been underestimated. Reportedly, close to half of the unique spike-specific TCRs recognized epitopes lying outside the regions that are mutated in the B.1.351 and B.1.1.7 variants. Because no day 14 peak-response samples were available, repertoires were characterized only after the peak T cell response. In the small 56-69-year group, the increase in depth fell short of significance, most likely because of low power. The whole spike protein was spanned by vaccine-associated CD4 TCRs, and dominant responses were seen in regions 160-218 and 743-854. After two AZD1222 doses, spike-specific TCR breadth and depth were significantly higher than at day 0 and than in MenACWY recipients. Conclusions about previously exposed vaccinees are limited, since just 5 or 6 AZD1222 recipients were seropositive for SARS-CoV-2 at baseline.

Sequencing was performed on peripheral blood, taken on day 0 of AZD1222 vaccination. The receptor was derived from an adult in good health.

The sequenced DNA is TGTGCCAGCAGCTTCGGGACTAGCGGGATCCCGGGGTACGGTGAGCAGTTCTTC. Its product reads: CASSFGTSGIPGYGEQFF. The receptor chain draws on TRBV7-3 and TRBJ2-1; 13 bases in the junction line up with TRBD2. The CDR3, from cysteine to phenylalanine, totals 18 residues. CDR3 DNA is the only sequence kept; it has 54 bases, read in frame from the first base. CDR1 SGHTA and CDR2 FQGTGA are derived from the germline V gene. The junction shows trimming of 3 bases on V and 9 bases on J, and the gene matches do not reach 14 bases of it.